One and the same sample provided the 29 T cell receptor beta chains below, sequenced in a study of blood T cell repertoires in COVID-19. The protocol was immunoSEQ multiplex PCR, while the TCRdb copy is restricted to in-frame clones and leaves out a portion. The table lists some 130,000 clones, around 73% of them singletons, with over 9.5% in the top ten. Sequenced: peripheral blood. These receptors were collected from a man aged 60-69 years who had recovered from COVID-19.

The V call is TRBV7-2, the J call TRBJ1-5; D is unclear. Germline V gives CDR1 SGHTA, CDR2 FQGNSA. V was cut by 3 bases and J by 5 bases, with 11 bases left in between. The length of the CDR3 is 14 residues. This CDR3 reads CASSLFTGDQPQHF. DNA for the CDR3: TGTGCCAGCAGCTTGTTTACGGGAGATCAGCCCCAGCATTTT. The complete variable domain, with remaining parts taken from reference TRBV7-2 and TRBJ1-5, reads GAGVSQSPSNKVTEKGKDVELRCDPISGHTALYWYRQSLGQGLEFLIYFQGNSAPDKSGLPSDRFSAERTGGSVSTLTIQRTQQEDSAVYLCASSLFTGDQPQHFGDGTRLSIL.

The chain carries TRBV30 and TRBJ1-5; D might be TRBD1 (6 bases). This CDR3 comprises 15 residues. Germline-derived CDR1 and CDR2 are GTSNPN and SVGIG (reference sequence). The ends were cut back, 0 bases at V and 0 bases at J, with 9 bases in the middle. The CDR3 DNA reads TGTGCCTGGAGTGTAGGGGGGGGTAGCAATCAGCCCCAGCATTTT. Protein product: CAWSVGGGSNQPQHF. Variable domain in full (rest from reference TRBV30 and TRBJ1-5): SQTIHQWPATLVQPVGSPLSLECTVEGTSNPNLYWYRQAAGRGLQLLFYSVGIGQISSEVPQNLSASRPQDRQFILSSKKLLLSDSGFYLCAWSVGGGSNQPQHFGDGTRLSIL.

J is TRBJ2-2 and V is TRBV5-4; unclear D gene. Between the trimmed V and J ends, which lost 4 bases and 3 bases, there was a span of 4 bases. In germline, CDR1 is SGHNT, CDR2 YYREEE (reference sequence). The CDR3 consists of 12 residues. The CDR3 DNA follows: TGTGCCAGCAGCGTCGACACCGGGGAGCTGTTTTTT. Protein: CASSVDTGELFF.

This clone has a handful of counts. The V call is TRBV18, the J call TRBJ1-5; TRBD1 matches at 7 bases. The V segment lost 2 bases and the J segment 7 bases; nucleotides outside the gene matches: 5. The CDR3 spans 14 residues. The germline CDR1 and CDR2 sequences are KGHSH and LQKENI. The CDR3 coding sequence is TGTGCCAGCTCACCAGACAGGGATCAACAGCCCCAGCATTTT. Translated: CASSPDRDQQPQHF.

This sequence joins TRBV28 and TRBJ1-4; D is perhaps TRBD1 (6 bases). V was shortened by 7 bases and J by 7 bases, with 16 bases between the two germline ends. In germline, CDR1 is MDHEN, CDR2 SYDVKM. CDR3 length equals 14 residues. The CDR3 region is CASTFQGMAEKLFF. CDR3 DNA sequence: TGTGCCAGCACCTTCCAGGGGATGGCTGAAAAACTGTTTTTT.

V gene TRBV1 combines with J gene TRBJ2-5; the D call in the table, TRBD2, was not verified against the DNA. TRBV1 is a recognized pseudogene. CDR3 length: 16 residues. CDR3 residues: CTSSQWAGDSQETQYF. The CDR3 DNA is TGCACCAGCAGCCAATGGGCGGGGGATTCGCAAGAGACCCAGTACTTC.

The chain joins TRBV5-1 to TRBJ1-4; 8 nucleotides agree with TRBD1. The CDR3 is 16 amino acids. Looked up from germline, CDR1 is SGHRS and CDR2 is YFSETQ. Unmatched junction bases numbered 10, after V lost 4 bases and J lost 5 bases. CDR3 sequence reads: CASSLGGRTGNEKLFF. CDR3 nucleotides: TGCGCCAGCAGCCTGGGGGGACGGACAGGGAATGAAAAACTGTTTTTT.

The rearrangement uses TRBV20-1 and TRBJ2-5, with D possibly being TRBD2 (6 bases). Germline V gene lookup returns CDR1 DFQATT and CDR2 SNEGSKA (reference sequence). This CDR3 has 14 residues. V was trimmed by 3 bases and J by 7 bases, leaving 18 bases between them. The CDR3 DNA reads TGCAGTGCTAGTATCGGGGCGGGGACCCGGACCCAGTACTTC. Protein sequence: CSASIGAGTRTQYF.

The chain joins TRBV9 to TRBJ1-4; no firm D call. CDR1 and CDR2 from the germline V gene are SGDLS and YYNGEE. V lost 0 bases and J lost 10, with 7 bases in between. The CDR3 consists of 12 residues. CDR3 nucleotide sequence: TGTGCCAGCAGCGTAGGGAGCGGAAAACTGTTTTTT. Translated: CASSVGSGKLFF.

This sequence joins TRBV5-4 and TRBJ2-2; 13 bases match TRBD2. Germline CDR1 and CDR2: SGHNT and YYREEE (reference sequence). V lost 4 bases, J lost 6 bases, and 6 bases stayed unmatched. CDR3 length equals 16 residues. The CDR3 loop is CASSLTSGGAAGELFF. The CDR3 nucleotides are TGTGCCAGCAGCCTCACTAGCGGGGGGGCGGCCGGGGAGCTGTTTTTT.

This chain connects TRBV30 to TRBJ1-5; 8 nucleotides line up with TRBD1. From germline, CDR1 is GTSNPN and CDR2 SVGIG (reference sequence). The CDR3 consists of 15 residues. V lost 3 bases and J lost 5; bases outside the gene matches: 9. Here the CDR3 reads CAWRTTGGSHQPQHF. CDR3 bases: TGTGCCTGGAGGACAACAGGGGGATCGCATCAGCCCCAGCATTTT. Variable domain in full (rest from reference TRBV30 and TRBJ1-5): SQTIHQWPATLVQPVGSPLSLECTVEGTSNPNLYWYRQAAGRGLQLLFYSVGIGQISSEVPQNLSASRPQDRQFILSSKKLLLSDSGFYLCAWRTTGGSHQPQHFGDGTRLSIL.

As to this clone: One end of the junction varies from germline; a read error may be responsible. The V gene is TRBV30, the J gene TRBJ1-2; D gene ambiguous. Germline values: CDR1 GTSNPN, CDR2 SVGIG (reference sequence). The CDR3 extends over 13 amino acids. The CDR3 DNA follows: TGCTCCCTTCGGGAGCCTAACCTCTATGGCTACACCTTC. Amino acid sequence: CSLREPNLYGYTF.

This chain joins TRBV7-8 and TRBJ2-7; the match to TRBD2 covers 10 bases. CDR1 and CDR2 (germline): SGHVS, FQNEAQ. J gave up 3 bases and V 2 bases, and 10 bases lay outside the gene matches. CDR3 size: 17 residues. CDR3 region: CASSLRDPAGGVYEQYF. For the CDR3, the DNA is TGTGCCAGCAGCTTAAGGGACCCAGCGGGAGGGGTCTACGAGCAGTACTTC.

V and J are TRBV18 and TRBJ1-5; TRBD1 matches 10 bases. Germline V gene data show CDR1 as KGHSH and CDR2 as LQKENI. J was trimmed by 7 bases and V by 4 bases; bases with no gene match: 4. CDR3 size: 14 residues. The CDR3 region is CASSLGTGEQPQHF. The DNA for the CDR3 is TGTGCCAGCTCACTGGGGACAGGGGAACAGCCCCAGCATTTT.

The chain has TRBV7-9 and TRBJ1-5, with 7 bases fitting TRBD1. Losses at the gene ends were 5 bases for V and 1 base for J; bases not matched to a gene: 5. The V gene's germline CDR1 is SEHNR and CDR2 FQNEAQ (reference sequence). The CDR3 has 15 amino acids. This chain's CDR3 is CASSVNRGSNQPQHF. The CDR3 nucleotides are TGTGCCAGCAGCGTTAACAGGGGAAGCAATCAGCCCCAGCATTTT.

The gene calls are TRBV7-6 and TRBJ2-2, with D maybe TRBD1 (7 bases). Germline V gene data show CDR1 as SGHVS and CDR2 as FNYEAQ. Trimming pared 4 bases from V and 2 bases from J, leaving 17 bases between. The CDR3 is 17 amino acids. In nucleotides, the CDR3 is TGTGCCAGCAGCTCGACAGGGAGGTTGCGAAACACCGGGGAGCTGTTTTTT. Residues: CASSSTGRLRNTGELFF.

This clone has only one observation. CDR3 loop: CAISEGPGQIYEQYF. The CDR3, as DNA: TGTGCCATCAGTGAGGGGCCGGGACAGATCTACGAGCAGTACTTC. The chain employs TRBV10-3 and TRBJ2-7, with TRBD1 matching 7 bases. Germline trimming cut 2 bases from V and 3 bases from J; bases unmatched to any gene: 7. Germline V gene sequence: CDR1 ENHRY, CDR2 SYGVKD. This CDR3 is built from 15 residues.

A few counts support this clone. This chain's CDR3 is CAWSVPGYEQFF. The CDR3 DNA sequence: TGTGCCTGGAGTGTCCCAGGGTATGAGCAGTTCTTC. J is TRBJ2-1 and V is TRBV30, with a weak D call TRBD1 (5 bases). This CDR3 comprises 12 residues. The germline V gene encodes CDR1 GTSNPN and CDR2 SVGIG (reference sequence). V was cut by 0 bases and J by 8 bases, with 8 bases left in between.

V gene TRBV6-2 or TRBV6-3 combines with J gene TRBJ2-7; TRBD2 might be the D (6 bases). Germline V gene lookup returns CDR1 MNHEY and CDR2 SVGEGT. The CDR3 loop spans 14 amino acids. V dropped 5 bases and J dropped 3 bases, with 14 bases sitting between them. In nucleotides, the CDR3 is TGTGCCAGCAGTCTTAGCGGCCCCTTCTACGAGCAGTACTTC. It specifies CASSLSGPFYEQYF.

This rearrangement joins TRBV7-9 to TRBJ2-7, with a tentative D call TRBD1 (8 bases). Germline-derived CDR1 and CDR2 are SEHNR and FQNEAQ (reference sequence). The CDR3 spans 13 residues. This chain's CDR3 is CASSPTGDYERYV. In nucleotides, the CDR3 is TGTGCCAGCAGCCCGACAGGGGACTACGAGCGGTACGTC.

The gene calls are TRBV7-2 and TRBJ2-1; D gene uncertain. The CDR3 is 15 residues long. Germline V lookup: CDR1 SGHTA, CDR2 FQGNSA. With 5 bases removed from V and 5 bases from J, the gap between germline ends came to 16 bases. The CDR3 region is CASSPGPFTDNEQFF. CDR3 sequence (DNA): TGTGCCAGCAGCCCGGGTCCCTTCACTGACAATGAGCAGTTCTTC.

The gene calls are TRBV14 and TRBJ1-2; D ambiguous. Germline CDR1 SGHDN, CDR2 FVKESK. The CDR3 runs to 18 residues. Trimming removed 1 base from V and 6 bases from J, with 24 bases in between. The chain's CDR3 is CASSQVVQIDGRENGYTF. In DNA, the CDR3 is TGTGCCAGCAGCCAAGTTGTACAAATCGATGGGCGGGAAAATGGCTACACCTTC.

This clone was counted a few times. V usage is TRBV10-3 and J usage is TRBJ2-7; maybe TRBD1 (6 bases). The CDR3 consists of 14 residues. V lost 3 bases to trimming and J lost 1 base, with 10 bases between them. Germline CDR1 and CDR2: ENHRY and SYGVKD. The CDR3 protein is CAISDPGTSYEQYF. Written as DNA, the CDR3 is TGTGCCATCAGTGACCCCGGGACATCCTACGAGCAGTACTTC.

The chain carries TRBV5-5 and TRBJ1-5, with a tentative D call TRBD1 (6 bases). CDR1 is SGHKS, CDR2 YYEKEE, per germline (reference sequence). Trimming cost V 0 bases and J 6 bases, with 10 bases left between them. CDR3 length: 14 residues. For the CDR3, the DNA is TGTGCCAGCAGCTTGGAGGACAGCCGTCAGCCCCAGCATTTT. It yields the protein CASSLEDSRQPQHF.

This clone occurred a few times. The chain is built from TRBV25-1 and TRBJ2-1; D possibly corresponds to TRBD2 (5 bases). V was clipped by 3 bases and J by 4 bases, with 7 bases between them. CDR3 length: 13 residues. The V gene's germline CDR1 is MGHDK and CDR2 SYGVNS. The CDR3 region is CASSEAGYNEQFF. DNA of the CDR3: TGTGCCAGCAGTGAGGCGGGTTACAATGAGCAGTTCTTC.

This clone has just a few counts. The chain is built from TRBV6-5 and TRBJ1-3, with D hard to call. V was pared by 6 bases and J by 3 bases, with 15 bases between. Germline CDR1 MNHEY, CDR2 SVGAGI. CDR3 length: 15 residues. Here the CDR3 DNA reads TGTGCCAGCAGCGACGGCTCTCTAGGTGGAAACACCATATATTTT. It codes for CASSDGSLGGNTIYF.

This chain uses TRBV11-1 with TRBJ1-2; possibly TRBD1 for D (5 bases). Deletions cut 4 bases from V and 3 bases from J, with 9 bases between. Germline lookup yields CDR1 SGHAT and CDR2 FQDESV (reference sequence). This CDR3 has 13 amino acids. The CDR3, as DNA: TGTGCCAGCAGCTCTCGGGGGGACTATGGCTACACCTTC. Encoded protein: CASSSRGDYGYTF.

The genes are TRBV5-1 and TRBJ2-7, with a weak D call TRBD2 (5 bases). V lost 0 bases and J 5 bases, leaving 6 bases between the germline ends. The CDR3 is made up of 12 amino acids. CDR1 SGHRS and CDR2 YFSETQ come from the germline V gene. The CDR3, as DNA: TGCGCCAGCAGCTTGGGGAGGCACGAGCAGTACTTC. It yields the protein CASSLGRHEQYF.

The table lists this clone with a count of one. The rearrangement links TRBV6-4 to TRBJ2-3; TRBD2 matches at 8 bases. Germline trimming cut 2 bases from V and 1 base from J; bases unmatched to any gene: 5. CDR1 MRHNA and CDR2 SNTAGT come from the germline V gene. The CDR3 loop spans 16 amino acids. This CDR3 is CASSDTPTSGTDTQYF. CDR3 bases: TGTGCCAGCAGTGACACACCGACTAGCGGCACAGATACGCAGTATTTT.